This is a list of T cell receptor beta chains from one sample in a study of shared clonotypes between healthy human individuals. Sequencing was performed with immunoSEQ multiplex PCR; in TCRdb, only in-frame clones are kept and a portion is missing. The sample includes about 600,000 clones, approximately 97% of them seen just once. Input material: naive CD4+ T cells sorted from blood. All receptors derive from a woman aged 30 to 39 in good health. Both conserved end residues are part of each CDR3. The D gene is left open where the match is weak. Not every row has a clone size; where given, it reads once, few, many or a size class.

size	V	D	J	CDR3	DNA
NA	TRBV28	NA	TRBJ2-7	CASSSGDSYEQYF	TGTGCCAGCAGCTCGGGGGACTCCTACGAGCAGTACTTC
NA	TRBV28	NA	TRBJ1-2	CASSLIAGIGYTF	TGTGCCAGCAGTTTAATAGCAGGGATTGGCTACACCTTC
once	TRBV4-2	TRBD1	TRBJ1-3	CASTYRGRENTIYF	TGTGCCAGCACCTATAGGGGGCGGGAAAACACCATATATTTT
once	TRBV28	NA	TRBJ2-7	CASSLLGTREQYF	TGTGCCAGCAGCTTACTCGGGACAAGGGAGCAGTACTTC
NA	TRBV28	TRBD1	TRBJ2-2	CASSSTGPLTGELFF	TGTGCCAGCAGTTCGACAGGGCCCCTAACCGGGGAGCTGTTTTTT
NA	TRBV5-1	NA	TRBJ1-3	CASSTGTAGWGNTIYF	TGCGCCAGCAGCACCGGGACTGCGGGATGGGGAAACACCATATATTTT
NA	TRBV18	TRBD2	TRBJ2-3	CASSRDYPTDTQYF	TGTGCCAGCTCACGGGACTATCCTACAGATACGCAGTATTTT
NA	TRBV5-4	TRBD1	TRBJ1-1	CASSLIGQGANEAFF	TGTGCCAGCAGCTTAATTGGACAGGGGGCTAATGAAGCTTTCTTT
NA	TRBV6-4	NA	TRBJ2-3	CASSPRGAGTDTQYF	TGTGCCAGCAGTCCCCGGGGCGCCGGGACAGATACGCAGTATTTT
NA	TRBV4-1	NA	TRBJ1-1	CASSQDRAAFF	TGCGCCAGCAGCCAAGATAGGGCAGCTTTCTTT
NA	TRBV30	NA	TRBJ2-1	CAWRTKSGNEQFF	TGTGCCTGGAGAACCAAATCGGGGAATGAGCAGTTCTTC
NA	TRBV25-1	TRBD1	TRBJ1-2	CASSVKRDSDYGYTF	TGTGCCAGCAGTGTAAAACGGGACAGCGATTATGGCTACACCTTC
once	TRBV19	NA	TRBJ1-1	CASTPPRRASGTEAFF	TGTGCCAGTACTCCCCCTCGGAGGGCTTCGGGCACTGAAGCTTTCTTT
NA	TRBV5-6	NA	TRBJ2-7	CASSPGQIYEQYF	TGTGCCAGCAGCCCCGGACAGATCTACGAGCAGTACTTC
NA	TRBV7-8	NA	TRBJ1-3	CASSNRLDSGNTIYF	TGTGCCAGCAGTAATAGACTGGACTCTGGAAACACCATATATTTT
NA	TRBV28	NA	TRBJ1-4	CASSSFNEKLFF	TGTGCCAGCAGTTCTTTTAATGAAAAACTGTTTTTT
NA	TRBV28	NA	TRBJ2-7	CASSTTLYEQYF	TGTGCCAGCAGTACGACACTCTACGAGCAGTACTTC
NA	TRBV30	NA	TRBJ1-5	CAWSFPLGLALNQPQHF	TGTGCCTGGAGTTTCCCTTTGGGGTTGGCCCTCAATCAGCCCCAGCATTTT
NA	TRBV28	NA	TRBJ1-1	CASSTGLGTEAFF	TGTGCCAGCAGTACAGGGTTGGGCACTGAAGCTTTCTTT
NA	TRBV6-5	TRBD1	TRBJ1-4	CASRGTVTNEKLFF	TGTGCCAGCAGAGGGACAGTAACTAATGAAAAACTGTTTTTT
NA	TRBV25-1	NA	TRBJ1-4	CTLSATNEKLFF	TGTACCCTCTCCGCAACTAATGAAAAACTGTTTTTT
NA	TRBV6-1	NA	TRBJ1-2	CASREDSPVGYTF	TGTGCCAGCAGGGAGGACAGCCCGGTTGGCTACACCTTC
NA	TRBV9	NA	TRBJ1-2	CASSVVGQNDRGYTF	TGTGCCAGCAGCGTAGTAGGGCAGAACGACCGTGGCTACACCTTC
once	TRBV5-5	NA	TRBJ1-1	CASSLEAGRAFF	TGTGCCAGCAGCTTGGAAGCCGGGAGGGCTTTCTTT
NA	TRBV29-1	NA	TRBJ1-2	CSVDTASRDKNYGYTF	TGCAGCGTAGACACGGCATCCCGGGACAAAAACTATGGCTACACCTTC
few	TRBV19	NA	TRBJ1-5	CASSSFSNQPQHF	TGTGCCAGTTCCAGTTTTAGCAATCAGCCCCAGCATTTT
NA	TRBV12-5	NA	TRBJ2-7	CASGFFGGDEQYF	TGTGCTAGTGGCTTCTTTGGGGGTGACGAGCAGTACTTC
NA	TRBV28	NA	TRBJ2-3	CASSPIGGESDTQYF	TGTGCCAGCAGTCCCATCGGCGGTGAGTCAGATACGCAGTATTTT
once	TRBV9	TRBD1	TRBJ2-1	CASSVAERTGKNEQFF	TGTGCCAGCAGCGTAGCTGAACGGACAGGGAAGAATGAGCAGTTCTTC